This paragraph reports one TCR beta chain. Its antigen is unknown. Base qualities are missing; no much larger clone stands one base away. Libraries were prepared through the immunoSEQ multiplex PCR assay. DNA from the cultured and isolated CD4+ T cells underwent TCR beta CDR3 sequencing. On the authors' methods: Non-productive TCR sequences were removed and reads were trimmed to the CDR3 region, keeping CDR3s of at least 7 amino acids. The MANAFEST web app was used to pick out antigen-specific clonotypes by comparing their expansion in peptide wells with that in reference cultures. To be called positive, a clone needed expansion at FDR<0.05 compared with the reference and with all other wells, an odds ratio greater than 5, and a frequency greater than 0.1% in two replicate wells. A clonotype was defined as cross-reactive if the clonotype was significantly expanded both in SARS-CoV-2 spike wells and in at least one common cold coronavirus spike condition. Using the stringdist R package, CDR3 similarity was measured by Levenshtein distance, and unrooted trees were constructed with ape in R 3.6.1. TCRdb limited this immuneACCESS table to in-frame rearrangements with V and J called. A share of clones is missing; checked studies link under half to unresolved V genes, and the rest is unexplained. Clonal size and the V and J genes are those of that table, whereas D and trimming came from the DNA. The sample profile shows 25,000 to 35,000 clones; approximately 68% of them were found once. Around 30% of the sample is in the top ten clones.

The CDR3 sequence holds 13 residues, the cysteine and phenylalanine included. Only the CDR3 portion is preserved as DNA: 39 bases, with reading frame beginning at the first base. Trimming accounts for 5 bases at V and 7 bases at J, while the number of junction bases matched to no gene is 7. CDR1 SNHLY and CDR2 FYNNEI are derived from the germline V gene. The sample is drawn from a study of vaccination effects on CD4 cells after COVID-19 (dated by TCRdb to 2021 to 2024). Context from the whole study: Each participant received two doses of an mRNA SARS-CoV-2 vaccine, either BNT162b2 or mRNA-1273. In the study, cultures from other donors were sequenced using the Oncomine TCR Beta short-read assay on an Illumina iSeq 100. The full study included ten to eleven COVID-19 convalescent patients and a handful of SARS-CoV-2-naive healthy vaccine recipients. The study compared SARS-CoV-2 spike-specific CD4+ TCR repertoires before and after mRNA vaccination in COVID-19 convalescent patients and infection-naive vaccine recipients.

Study-wide conclusions, independent of this receptor: Marked clonal contraction was observed in both infection-induced and vaccine-induced clones at late post-vaccination timepoints, consistent with waning T cell responses. The study was limited by a small number of convalescent patients and lacked early post-infection timepoints. In healthy vaccine recipients, vaccine-induced clones were almost all SARS-CoV-2 mono-reactive, with only 1 of 255 cross-reactive with common cold coronaviruses.

The ViraFEST assay stimulated PBMC with viral peptide pools and then used TCR sequencing to identify antigen-specific CD4+ T cell clonotypes by expansion. After more than nine days of culture, CD4+ T cells were isolated with the EasySep CD4+ T cell isolation kit. Negative nucleocapsid antibody results before and after vaccination confirmed that the healthy vaccine recipients had no prior SARS-CoV-2 infection. Each well held under 2.5 million PBMC cultured in IMDM containing approximately 5.2% human AB serum, 8 to 10 IU/ml IL-2 and gentamicin, along with around 11 ug/ml peptides. On days 3 and 7, half of the culture medium was replaced with fresh IL-2-containing medium. Unless noted otherwise, every peptide stimulation condition was grown in triplicate wells. Using Ficoll-Paque Plus gradient centrifugation, PBMC were separated from whole blood and then either used fresh or cryopreserved at -140C. The spike proteins of SARS-CoV-2 and of the common cold coronaviruses HCoV-NL63, HCoV-OC43 and HCoV-229E were spanned by overlapping peptide pools. Genomic DNA was extracted from cultured CD4+ T cells with the QIAamp micro DNA kit.

The sequence came from a human donor who received a COVID-19 vaccine. Here the chain combines TRBV2 and TRBJ1-2; 7 central bases correspond to TRBD1. The source was CD4+ T cells from PBMCs cultured with HCoV-229E spike peptides, collected before COVID-19 vaccination. The meaning of the sample's cell subset or site label: HCoV-229E spike overlapping peptide pool stimulation. The bases read TGTGCCAGCAGTTTGAGGTCAGGGGGTGGCTACACCTTC. Its protein is CASSLRSGGGYTF.